This T cell receptor (beta chain) appears in the sequencing data of a study of OX40 agonist ivuxolimab in advanced cancers. About the research overall: Mean age about 60 years, range about 20 to 79; 82.7% male. Of the patients, three showed partial responses, one with hepatocellular carcinoma and two with cutaneous melanoma.

Clones were read by immunoSEQ multiplex PCR, and TCRdb kept only the in-frame ones, dropping some. The sample records some 80,000 clones, 80% to 90% being singletons. Exclusion of a patient followed from autoimmune disease history or systemic immunosuppression. Notes on the study in general: The study observed clonal expansion of CD4+ and CD8+ blood T cells by week 6 at 0.1 to 3.0 mg/kg.

With respect to this clone: Its antigen is unknown.

The CDR3 loop spans 16 amino acids. The V end lost 4 bases, the J end lost 9 bases, and 24 bases lay between the germline ends. Looked up from germline, CDR1 is SGHRS and CDR2 is YFSETQ. The V call is TRBV5-1, the J call TRBJ2-3; D may correspond to TRBD1 or TRBD2 (5 bases each). The sequence was obtained from an adult with an advanced solid tumor such as melanoma, head and neck, liver or kidney cancer. Sequences were derived from CD4+ or CD8+ T cells sorted from blood, sampled in a trial of the OX40 agonist ivuxolimab. CDR3 DNA: TGCGCCAGCAGCCCCACCTCGGGCCTCTTCGGGGCCACGCAGTATTTT. Protein sequence: CASSPTSGLFGATQYF.